This paragraph reports one T cell receptor beta chain. This specimen belongs to a study of blood T cell repertoires in COVID-19. In the study overall: From the United States, Italy and Spain came samples of acute and convalescent COVID-19. PBMCs, B-cell-depleted T cells, or T cells were the source of the cDNA or gDNA that made up the material.

Original data processing: Cell counts per sample came from amplifying reference gene primers. Data came from immunoSEQ multiplex PCR; TCRdb stores just in-frame clones and leaves some out. That table supplies the V and J calls and clone size; D and trimming were determined from the DNA. Of fewer than 250,000 clones listed, approximately 89% are singletons. Sequenced material: PBMCs or T cells enriched from blood (not recorded which). This receptor was identified in a woman in her 30s who had been exposed to COVID-19.

CDR3 bases: TGTGCCATCAGTGAATCCGGGACAGAGTACTATGGCTACACCTTC. This encodes CAISESGTEYYGYTF. The chain couples TRBV10-3 to TRBJ1-2; 7 positions match TRBD1. Germline CDR1 ENHRY, CDR2 SYGVKD. V lost 3 bases and J lost 3; bases outside the gene matches: 7. CDR3 length equals 15 residues.